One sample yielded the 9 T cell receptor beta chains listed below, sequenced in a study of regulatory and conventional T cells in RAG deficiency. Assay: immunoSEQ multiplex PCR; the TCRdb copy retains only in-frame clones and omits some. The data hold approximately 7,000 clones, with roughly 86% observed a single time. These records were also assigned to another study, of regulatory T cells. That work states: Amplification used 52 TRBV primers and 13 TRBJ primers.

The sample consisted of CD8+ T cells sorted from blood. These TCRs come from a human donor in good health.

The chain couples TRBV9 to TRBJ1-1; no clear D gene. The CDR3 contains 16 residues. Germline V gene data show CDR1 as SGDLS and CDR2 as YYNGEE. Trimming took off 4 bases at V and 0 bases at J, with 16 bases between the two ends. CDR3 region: CASSPQDGLMNTEAFF. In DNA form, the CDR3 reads TGTGCCAGCAGCCCCCAAGACGGGCTGATGAACACTGAAGCTTTCTTT. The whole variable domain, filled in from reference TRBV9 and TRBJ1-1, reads DSGVTQTPKHLITATGQRVTLRCSPRSGDLSVYWYQQSLDQGLQFLIQYYNGEERAKGNILERFSAQQFPDLHSELNLSSLELGDSALYFCASSPQDGLMNTEAFFGQGTRLTVV.

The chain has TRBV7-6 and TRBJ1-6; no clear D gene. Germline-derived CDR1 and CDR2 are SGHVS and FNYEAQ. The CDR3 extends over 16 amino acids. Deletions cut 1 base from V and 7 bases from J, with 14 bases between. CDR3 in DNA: TGTGCCAGCAGCTTAGGCCCCCAGTCGGCGAATTCACCCCTCCACTTT. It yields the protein CASSLGPQSANSPLHF. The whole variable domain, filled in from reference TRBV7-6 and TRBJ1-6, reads GAGVSQSPRYKVTKRGQDVALRCDPISGHVSLYWYRQALGQGPEFLTYFNYEAQQDKSGLPNDRFSAERPEGSISTLTIQRTEQRDSAMYRCASSLGPQSANSPLHFGNGTRLTVT.

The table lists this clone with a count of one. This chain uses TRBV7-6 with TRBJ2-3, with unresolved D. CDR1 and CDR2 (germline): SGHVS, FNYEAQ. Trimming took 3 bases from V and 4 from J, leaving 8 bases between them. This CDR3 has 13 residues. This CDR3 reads CASSLIEADTQYF. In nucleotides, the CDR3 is TGTGCCAGCAGCTTGATCGAAGCAGATACGCAGTATTTT.

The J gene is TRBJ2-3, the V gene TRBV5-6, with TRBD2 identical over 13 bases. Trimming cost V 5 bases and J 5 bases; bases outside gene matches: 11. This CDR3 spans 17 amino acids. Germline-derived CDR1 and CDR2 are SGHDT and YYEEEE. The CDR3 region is CASSPPRTSGGGDTQYF. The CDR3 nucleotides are TGTGCCAGCAGTCCTCCTCGGACTAGCGGGGGAGGAGATACGCAGTATTTT.

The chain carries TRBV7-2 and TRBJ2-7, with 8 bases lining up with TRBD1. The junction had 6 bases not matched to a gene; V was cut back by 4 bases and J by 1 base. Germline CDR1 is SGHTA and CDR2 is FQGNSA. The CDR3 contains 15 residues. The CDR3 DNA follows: TGTGCCAGCAGCTCTGTAGGGACAGGATCCTACGAGCAGTACTTC. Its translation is CASSSVGTGSYEQYF.

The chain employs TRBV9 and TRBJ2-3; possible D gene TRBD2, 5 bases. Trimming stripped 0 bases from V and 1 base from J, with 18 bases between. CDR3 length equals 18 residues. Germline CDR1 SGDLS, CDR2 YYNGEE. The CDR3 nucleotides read TGTGCCAGCAGCGTAGAGAAGGGCGGCGGGTTGGGCACAGATACGCAGTATTTT. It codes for CASSVEKGGGLGTDTQYF.

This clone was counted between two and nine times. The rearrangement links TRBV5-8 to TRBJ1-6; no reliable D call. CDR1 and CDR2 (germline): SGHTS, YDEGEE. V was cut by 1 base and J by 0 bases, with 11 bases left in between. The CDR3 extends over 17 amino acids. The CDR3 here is CASSLLEESSYNSPLHF. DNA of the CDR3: TGTGCCAGCAGCTTGTTAGAAGAGAGCTCCTATAATTCACCCCTCCACTTT.

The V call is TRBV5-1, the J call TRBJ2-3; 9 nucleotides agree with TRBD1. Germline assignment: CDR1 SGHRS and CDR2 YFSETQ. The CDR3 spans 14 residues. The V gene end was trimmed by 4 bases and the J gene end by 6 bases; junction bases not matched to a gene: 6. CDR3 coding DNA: TGCGCCAGCAGCCCGGGACAGGGAGTCGATACGCAGTATTTT. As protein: CASSPGQGVDTQYF.

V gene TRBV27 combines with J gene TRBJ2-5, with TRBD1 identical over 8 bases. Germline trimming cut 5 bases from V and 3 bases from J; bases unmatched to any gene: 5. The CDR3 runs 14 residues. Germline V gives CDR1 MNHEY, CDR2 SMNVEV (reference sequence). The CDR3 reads CASSVRGPKETQYF. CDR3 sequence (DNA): TGTGCCAGCAGTGTCAGGGGGCCAAAAGAGACCCAGTACTTC.